A single TCR beta chain is shown here with its context. The antigen remains unidentified. These data come from a study of cytomegalovirus exposure and HLA in healthy donors. Per germline, CDR1 LNHDA and CDR2 SQIVND (reference sequence). The ends were cut back, 6 bases at V and 4 bases at J, with 10 bases in the middle. There are 14 residues in the CDR3. The PCR used 60 Vbeta and 13 Jbeta primers. Sequencing used immunoSEQ multiplex PCR; TCRdb keeps in-frame clones, though not all of them. The sample lists about 120,000 clones; over 65% were seen once. Study-wide results and limits: Reportedly, cytomegalovirus status was diagnosed with high sensitivity and specificity.

This chain joins TRBV19 and TRBJ1-6; a possible D gene is TRBD1 (5 bases). The clonotype comes from a woman aged 50 to 60 in good health and CMV-seropositive. Sequenced input: PBMCs. The CDR3 sequence is CASSGGPYNSPLHF. The CDR3 coding sequence is TGTGCCAGTAGCGGGGGACCTTATAATTCACCCCTCCACTTT. The whole variable domain, remainder taken from reference TRBV19 and TRBJ1-6, is DGGITQSPKYLFRKEGQNVTLSCEQNLNHDAMYWYRQDPGQGLRLIYYSQIVNDFQKGDIAEGYSVSREKKESFPLTVTSAQKNPTAFYLCASSGGPYNSPLHFGNGTRLTVT.